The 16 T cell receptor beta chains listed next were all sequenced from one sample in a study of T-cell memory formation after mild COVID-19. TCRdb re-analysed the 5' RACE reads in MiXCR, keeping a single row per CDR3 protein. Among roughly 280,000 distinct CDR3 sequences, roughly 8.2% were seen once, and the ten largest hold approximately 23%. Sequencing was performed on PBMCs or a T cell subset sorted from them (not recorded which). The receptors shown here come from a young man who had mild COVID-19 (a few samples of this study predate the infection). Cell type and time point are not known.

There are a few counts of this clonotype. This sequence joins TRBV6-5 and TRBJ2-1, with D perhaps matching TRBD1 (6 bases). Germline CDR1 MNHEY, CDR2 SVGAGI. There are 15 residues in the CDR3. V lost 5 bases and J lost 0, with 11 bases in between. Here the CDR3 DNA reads TGTGCCAGCAGTGGGGGCCGGGGCTCCTACAATGAGCAGTTCTTC. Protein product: CASSGGRGSYNEQFF.

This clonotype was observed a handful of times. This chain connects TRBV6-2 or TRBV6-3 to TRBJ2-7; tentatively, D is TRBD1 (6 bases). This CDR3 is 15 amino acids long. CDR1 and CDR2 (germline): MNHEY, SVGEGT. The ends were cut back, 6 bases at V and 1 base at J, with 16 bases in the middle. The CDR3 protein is CASRDTGMRSYEQYV. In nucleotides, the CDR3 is TGTGCCAGCAGGGACACAGGGATGAGATCCTACGAGCAGTACGTC.

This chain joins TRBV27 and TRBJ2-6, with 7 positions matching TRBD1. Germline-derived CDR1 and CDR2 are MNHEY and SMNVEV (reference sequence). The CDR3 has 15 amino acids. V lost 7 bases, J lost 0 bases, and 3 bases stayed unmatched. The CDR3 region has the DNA TGTGCCAGCACCACAGGGGCCTCTGGGGCCAACGTCCTGACTTTC. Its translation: CASTTGASGANVLTF.

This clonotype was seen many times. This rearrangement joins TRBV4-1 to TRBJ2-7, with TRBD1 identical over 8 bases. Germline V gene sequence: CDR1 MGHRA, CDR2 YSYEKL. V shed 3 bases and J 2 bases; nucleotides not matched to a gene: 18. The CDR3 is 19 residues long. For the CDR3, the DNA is TGCGCCAGCAGCCACCAGGGGGGACAGGCCACTTTTACCGCCTACGAGCAGTACTTC. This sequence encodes CASSHQGGQATFTAYEQYF.

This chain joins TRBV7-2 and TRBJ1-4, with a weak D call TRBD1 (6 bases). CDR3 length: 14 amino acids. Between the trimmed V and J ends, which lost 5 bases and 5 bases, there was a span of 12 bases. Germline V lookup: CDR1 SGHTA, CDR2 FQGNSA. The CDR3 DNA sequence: TGTGCCAGCAGCCGCCGGCAGGGGAATGAAAAACTGTTTTTT. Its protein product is CASSRRQGNEKLFF. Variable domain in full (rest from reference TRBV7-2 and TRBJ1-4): GAGVSQSPSNKVTEKGKDVELRCDPISGHTALYWYRQSLGQGLEFLIYFQGNSAPDKSGLPSDRFSAERTGGSVSTLTIQRTQQEDSAVYLCASSRRQGNEKLFFGSGTQLSVL.

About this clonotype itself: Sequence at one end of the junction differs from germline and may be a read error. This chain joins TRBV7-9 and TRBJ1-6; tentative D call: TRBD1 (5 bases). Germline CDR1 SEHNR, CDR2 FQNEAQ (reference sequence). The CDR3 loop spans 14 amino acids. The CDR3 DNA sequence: TGTGCCATCAGCTGGGAGGACACTAATTCACCCCTCCACTTT. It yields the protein CAISWEDTNSPLHF.

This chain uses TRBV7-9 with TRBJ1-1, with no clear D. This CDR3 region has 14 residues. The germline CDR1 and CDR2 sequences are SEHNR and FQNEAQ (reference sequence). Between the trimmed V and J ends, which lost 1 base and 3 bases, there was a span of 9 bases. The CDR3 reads CASSLGSGDTEAFF. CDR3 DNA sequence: TGTGCCAGCAGCTTAGGTAGCGGGGACACTGAAGCTTTCTTT.

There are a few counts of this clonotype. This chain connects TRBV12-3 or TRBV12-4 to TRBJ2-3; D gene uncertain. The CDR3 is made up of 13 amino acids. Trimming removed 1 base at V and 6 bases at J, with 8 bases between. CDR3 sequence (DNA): TGTGCCAGCAGTTTAGTCCCGCCCGATACGCAGTATTTT. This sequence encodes CASSLVPPDTQYF.

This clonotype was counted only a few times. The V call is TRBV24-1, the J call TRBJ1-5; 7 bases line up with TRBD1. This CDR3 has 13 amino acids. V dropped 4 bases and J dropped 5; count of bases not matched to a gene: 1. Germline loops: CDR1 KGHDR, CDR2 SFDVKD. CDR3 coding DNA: TGTGCCACCAGTGAGGGACAGTATCAGCCCCAGCATTTT. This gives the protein CATSEGQYQPQHF.

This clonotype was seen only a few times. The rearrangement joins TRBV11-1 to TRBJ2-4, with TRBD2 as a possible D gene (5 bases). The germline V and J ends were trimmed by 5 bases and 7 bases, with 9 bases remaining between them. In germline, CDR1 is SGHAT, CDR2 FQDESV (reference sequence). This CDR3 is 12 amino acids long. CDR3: CASSGSWNIQYF. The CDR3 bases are TGTGCCAGCAGCGGGAGTTGGAACATTCAGTACTTC.

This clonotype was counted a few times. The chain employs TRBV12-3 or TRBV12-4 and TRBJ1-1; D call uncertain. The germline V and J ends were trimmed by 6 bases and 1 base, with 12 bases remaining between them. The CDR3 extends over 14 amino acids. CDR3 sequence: CASRPDRWNTEAFF. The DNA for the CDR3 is TGTGCCAGCAGACCGGACCGATGGAACACTGAAGCTTTCTTT.

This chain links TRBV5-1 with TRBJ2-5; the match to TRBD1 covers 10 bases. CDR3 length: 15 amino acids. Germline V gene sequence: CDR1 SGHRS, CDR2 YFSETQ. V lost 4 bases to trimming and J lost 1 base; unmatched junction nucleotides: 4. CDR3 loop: CASSQRTGGQETQYF. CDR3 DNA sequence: TGCGCCAGCAGCCAAAGGACAGGGGGCCAAGAGACCCAGTACTTC.

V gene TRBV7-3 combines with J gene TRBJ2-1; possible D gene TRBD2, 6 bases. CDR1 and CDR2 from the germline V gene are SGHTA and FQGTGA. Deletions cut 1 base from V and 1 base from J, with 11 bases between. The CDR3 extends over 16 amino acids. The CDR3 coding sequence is TGTGCCAGCAGCTTAAGGTCCGGGGGTTCCTACAATGAGCAGTTCTTC. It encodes CASSLRSGGSYNEQFF.

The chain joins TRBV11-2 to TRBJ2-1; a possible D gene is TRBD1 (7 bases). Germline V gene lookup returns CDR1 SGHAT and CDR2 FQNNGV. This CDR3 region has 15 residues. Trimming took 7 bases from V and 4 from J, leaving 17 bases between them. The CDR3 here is CASTPRGQKYNEQFF. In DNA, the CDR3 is TGTGCCAGCACCCCGCGGGGACAGAAGTACAATGAGCAGTTCTTC.

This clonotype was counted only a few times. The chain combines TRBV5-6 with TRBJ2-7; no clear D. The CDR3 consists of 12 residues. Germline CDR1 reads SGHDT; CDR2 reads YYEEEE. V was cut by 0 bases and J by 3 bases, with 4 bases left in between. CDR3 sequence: CASSLGFYEQYF. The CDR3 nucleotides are TGTGCCAGCAGCTTGGGCTTCTACGAGCAGTACTTC. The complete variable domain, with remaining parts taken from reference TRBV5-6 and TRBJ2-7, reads DAGVTQSPTHLIKTRGQQVTLRCSPKSGHDTVSWYQQALGQGPQFIFQYYEEEERQRGNFPDRFSGHQFPNYSSELNVNALLLGDSALYLCASSLGFYEQYFGPGTRLTVT.

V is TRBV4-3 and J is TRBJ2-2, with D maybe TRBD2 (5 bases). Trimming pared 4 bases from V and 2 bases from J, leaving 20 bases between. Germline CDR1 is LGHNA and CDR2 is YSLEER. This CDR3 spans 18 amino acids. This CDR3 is CASSPEVISRINTGELFF. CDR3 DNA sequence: TGCGCCAGCAGCCCGGAGGTTATTTCCAGGATTAACACCGGGGAGCTGTTTTTT.